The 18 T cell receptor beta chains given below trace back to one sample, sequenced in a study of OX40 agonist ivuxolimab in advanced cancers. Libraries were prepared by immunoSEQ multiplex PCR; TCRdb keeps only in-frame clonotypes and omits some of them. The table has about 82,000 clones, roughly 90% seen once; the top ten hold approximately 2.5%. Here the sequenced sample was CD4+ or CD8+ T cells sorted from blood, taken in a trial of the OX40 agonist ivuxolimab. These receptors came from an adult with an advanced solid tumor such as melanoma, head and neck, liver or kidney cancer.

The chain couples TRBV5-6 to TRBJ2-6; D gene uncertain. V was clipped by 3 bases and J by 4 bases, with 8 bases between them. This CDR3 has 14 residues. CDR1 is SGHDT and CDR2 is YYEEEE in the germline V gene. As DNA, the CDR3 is TGTGCCAGCAGCTCCCGTCGGGGGGCCAACGTCCTGACTTTC. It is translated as CASSSRRGANVLTF.

CDR3 nucleotide sequence: TGTGCCAGCAGTAAAGACCCGGGACAGACAAGCACAGATACGCAGTATTTT. Its protein product is CASSKDPGQTSTDTQYF. The chain carries TRBV27 and TRBJ2-3; 7 positions agree with TRBD1. The germline V gene has CDR1 MNHEY and CDR2 SMNVEV (reference sequence). The CDR3 runs 17 residues. Losses at the gene ends were 5 bases for V and 0 bases for J; bases not matched to a gene: 11.

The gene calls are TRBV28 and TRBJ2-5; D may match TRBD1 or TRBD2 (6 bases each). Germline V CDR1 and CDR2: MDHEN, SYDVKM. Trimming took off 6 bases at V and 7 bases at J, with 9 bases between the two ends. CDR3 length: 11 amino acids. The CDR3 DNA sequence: TGTGCCAGCAGCAAGGGGGGGACCCAGTACTTC. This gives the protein CASSKGGTQYF.

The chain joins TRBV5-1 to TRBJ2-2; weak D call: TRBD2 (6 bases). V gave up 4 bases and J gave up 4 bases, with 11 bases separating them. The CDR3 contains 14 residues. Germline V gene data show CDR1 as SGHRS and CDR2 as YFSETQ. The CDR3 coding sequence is TGCGCCAGCAGCCCGGGACTGTTCACCGGGGAGCTGTTTTTT. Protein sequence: CASSPGLFTGELFF.

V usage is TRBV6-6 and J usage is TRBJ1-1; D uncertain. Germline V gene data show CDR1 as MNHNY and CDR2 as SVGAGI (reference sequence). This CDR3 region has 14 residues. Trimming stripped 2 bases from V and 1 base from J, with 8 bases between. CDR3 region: CASSYPTANTEAFF. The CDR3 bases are TGTGCCAGCAGTTACCCCACAGCGAACACTGAAGCTTTCTTT.

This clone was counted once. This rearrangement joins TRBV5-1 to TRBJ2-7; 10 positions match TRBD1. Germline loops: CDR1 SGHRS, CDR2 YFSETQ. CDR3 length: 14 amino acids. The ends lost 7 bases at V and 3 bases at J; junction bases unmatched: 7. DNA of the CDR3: TGCGCCAGCGGGGCCGGGACAGGGGTCTACGAGCAGTACTTC. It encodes CASGAGTGVYEQYF.

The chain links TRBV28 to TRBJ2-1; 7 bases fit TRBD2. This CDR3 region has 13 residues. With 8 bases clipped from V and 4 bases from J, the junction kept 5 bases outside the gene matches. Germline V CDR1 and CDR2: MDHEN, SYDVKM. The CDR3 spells CASRASGYNEQFF. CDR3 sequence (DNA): TGTGCCAGCCGGGCTAGCGGTTACAATGAGCAGTTCTTC. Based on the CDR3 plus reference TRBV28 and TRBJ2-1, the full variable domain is DVKVTQSSRYLVKRTGEKVFLECVQDMDHENMFWYRQDPGLGLRLIYFSYDVKMKEKGDIPEGYSVSREKKERFSLILESASTNQTSMYLCASRASGYNEQFFGPGTRLTVL.

CDR3 DNA: TGTGCCAGTAGTATTGGACTTTTTTACGAGCAGTTCTTC. Translating gives CASSIGLFYEQFF. The rearrangement joins TRBV19 to TRBJ2-1, with D possibly being TRBD2 (5 bases). Trimming left V 3 bases short and J 10 bases short, with 13 bases between. Germline assignment: CDR1 LNHDA and CDR2 SQIVND (reference sequence). The CDR3 has 13 residues.

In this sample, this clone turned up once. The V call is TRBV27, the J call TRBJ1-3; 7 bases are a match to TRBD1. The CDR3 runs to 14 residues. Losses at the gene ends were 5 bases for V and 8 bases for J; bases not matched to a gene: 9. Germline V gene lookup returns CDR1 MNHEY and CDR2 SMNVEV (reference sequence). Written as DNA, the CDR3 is TGTGCCAGCAGTGACGACAGGGTTGTGGACACCATATATTTT. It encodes CASSDDRVVDTIYF.

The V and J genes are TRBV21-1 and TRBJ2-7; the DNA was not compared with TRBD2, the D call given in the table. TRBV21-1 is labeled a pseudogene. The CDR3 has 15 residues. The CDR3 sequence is CASSKVGSAGGEQYF. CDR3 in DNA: TGTGCCAGCAGCAAAGTCGGCAGTGCGGGGGGCGAGCAGTACTTC.

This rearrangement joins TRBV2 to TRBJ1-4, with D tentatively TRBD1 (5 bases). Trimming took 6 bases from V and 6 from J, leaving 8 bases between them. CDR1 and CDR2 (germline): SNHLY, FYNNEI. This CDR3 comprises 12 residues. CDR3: CASRWGDEKLFF. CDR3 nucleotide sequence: TGTGCCAGCAGGTGGGGGGATGAAAAACTGTTTTTT.

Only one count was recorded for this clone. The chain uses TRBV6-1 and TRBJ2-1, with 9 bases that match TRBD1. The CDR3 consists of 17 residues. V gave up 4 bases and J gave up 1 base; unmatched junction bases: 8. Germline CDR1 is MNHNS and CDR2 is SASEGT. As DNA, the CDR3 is TGTGCCAGCAGTGGCCCCACCGGGACAGGGTCCTACAATGAGCAGTTCTTC. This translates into CASSGPTGTGSYNEQFF.

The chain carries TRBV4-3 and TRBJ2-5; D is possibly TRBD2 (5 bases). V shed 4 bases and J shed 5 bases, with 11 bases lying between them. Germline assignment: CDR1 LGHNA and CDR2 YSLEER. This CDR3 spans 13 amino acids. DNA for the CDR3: TGCGCCAGCAGCCCGACGACGGGGGAGACCCAGTACTTC. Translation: CASSPTTGETQYF.

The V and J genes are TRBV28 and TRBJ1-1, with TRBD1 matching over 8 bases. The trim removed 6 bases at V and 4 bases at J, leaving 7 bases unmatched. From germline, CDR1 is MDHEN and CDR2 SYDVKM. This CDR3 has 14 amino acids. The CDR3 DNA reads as TGTGCCAGCAGACCTGGACAGGGAGGCACTGAAGCTTTCTTT. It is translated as CASRPGQGGTEAFF.

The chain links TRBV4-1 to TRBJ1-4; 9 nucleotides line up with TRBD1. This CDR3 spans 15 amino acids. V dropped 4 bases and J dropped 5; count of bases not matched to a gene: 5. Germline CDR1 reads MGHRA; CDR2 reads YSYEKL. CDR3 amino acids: CASSPGQGINEKLFF. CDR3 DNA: TGCGCCAGCAGCCCAGGACAGGGGATAAATGAAAAACTGTTTTTT.

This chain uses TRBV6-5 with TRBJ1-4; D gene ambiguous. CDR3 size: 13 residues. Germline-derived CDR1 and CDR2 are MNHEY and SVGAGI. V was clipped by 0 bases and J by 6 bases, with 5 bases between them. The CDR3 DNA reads TGTGCCAGCAGTTACTCATCGGATGAAAAACTGTTTTTT. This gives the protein CASSYSSDEKLFF.

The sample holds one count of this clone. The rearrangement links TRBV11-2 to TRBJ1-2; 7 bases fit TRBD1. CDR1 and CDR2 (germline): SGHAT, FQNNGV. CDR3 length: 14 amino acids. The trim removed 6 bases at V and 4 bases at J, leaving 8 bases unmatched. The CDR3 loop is CASRQTGAGYGYTF. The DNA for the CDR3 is TGTGCCAGCAGACAAACAGGGGCGGGCTATGGCTACACCTTC.

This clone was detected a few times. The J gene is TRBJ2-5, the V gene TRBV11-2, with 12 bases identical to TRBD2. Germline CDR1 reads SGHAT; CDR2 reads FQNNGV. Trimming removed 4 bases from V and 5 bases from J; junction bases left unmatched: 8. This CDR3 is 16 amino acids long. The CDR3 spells CASSSRTSGIGETQYF. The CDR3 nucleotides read TGTGCCAGCAGCTCGCGGACTAGCGGGATAGGCGAGACCCAGTACTTC.